This T cell receptor beta chain is from a study of identical twins. Study observations and caveats: The more abundant beta clonotypes in cord blood had fewer insertions, and memory repertoires did not show this. One should note that invariant MAIT and iNKT cells could partly confound zero-insertion analyses. Out-of-frame alpha sequences shared by twins were enriched for low generation probability. The conclusions drew on cross-sectional statistical analysis instead of tracking the same donors.

Germline V CDR1 and CDR2: MNHNS, SASEGT. CDR3 length: 15 residues. J was trimmed by 6 bases and V by 5 bases; bases with no gene match: 9. MiXCR, run by TCRdb on the 5' RACE reads, gives a single entry per CDR3 protein. Of around 250,000 distinct CDR3 sequences in the sample, about 7.3% were seen once. The sample holds a few counts of this clonotype. What it binds is not known. These same data were also listed under a study on yellow fever vaccine responses in identical twins.

The chain uses TRBV6-1 and TRBJ2-2; 7 positions agree with TRBD2. The clonotype comes from a woman younger than 35 in good health. Input material: memory (CD45RO+) T cells sorted from blood. The CDR3 nucleotides read TGTGCCAGCAGTACGGGACTAAAGGTGGCCGGGGAGCTGTTTTTT. This encodes CASSTGLKVAGELFF.